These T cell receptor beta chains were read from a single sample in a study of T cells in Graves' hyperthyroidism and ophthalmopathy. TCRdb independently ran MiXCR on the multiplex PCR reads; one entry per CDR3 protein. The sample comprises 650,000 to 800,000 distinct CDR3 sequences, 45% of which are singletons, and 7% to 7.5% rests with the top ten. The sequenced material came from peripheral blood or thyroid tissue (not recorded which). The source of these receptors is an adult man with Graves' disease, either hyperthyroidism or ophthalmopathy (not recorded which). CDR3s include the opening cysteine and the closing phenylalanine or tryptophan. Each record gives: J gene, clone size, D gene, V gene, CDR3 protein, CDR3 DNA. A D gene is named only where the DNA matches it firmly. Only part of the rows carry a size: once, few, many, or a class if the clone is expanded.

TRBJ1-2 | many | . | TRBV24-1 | CATSDPGTNYGYTF | TGTGCCACCAGTGACCCCGGGACTAACTATGGCTACACCTTC
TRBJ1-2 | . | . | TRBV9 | CASSSGQLAGGGYTF | TGTGCCAGCAGCAGCGGACAGCTAGCCGGGGGTGGCTACACCTTC
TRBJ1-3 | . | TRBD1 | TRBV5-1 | CASSRDRGPGNTIYF | TGCGCCAGCAGCCGGGACAGGGGGCCCGGAAACACCATATATTTT
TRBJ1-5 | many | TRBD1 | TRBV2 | CASRFSGTGYQPQHF | TGTGCCAGCAGGTTCTCCGGGACAGGCTATCAGCCCCAGCATTTT
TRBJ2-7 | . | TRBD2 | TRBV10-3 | CAIRAGGGYEQYF | TGTGCCATCAGGGCCGGGGGGGGGTACGAGCAGTACTTC
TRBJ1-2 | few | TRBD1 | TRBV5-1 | CASSLDIGRGLFGYTF | TGCGCCAGCAGCTTGGATATCGGCAGGGGGTTGTTTGGCTACACCTTC
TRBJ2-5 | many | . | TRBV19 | CASSLGHGQETQYF | TGTGCCAGTAGTCTCGGACACGGCCAGGAGACCCAGTACTTC
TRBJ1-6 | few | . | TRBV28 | CASRRGRENSPLHF | TGTGCCAGCAGGAGGGGACGGGAGAATTCACCCCTCCACTTT
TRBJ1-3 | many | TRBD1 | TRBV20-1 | CSARTGAGNTIYF | TGCAGTGCTAGGACAGGGGCTGGAAACACCATATATTTT
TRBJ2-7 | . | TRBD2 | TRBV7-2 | CASSLGGTSGRAYEQYF | TGTGCCAGCAGCTTAGGAGGGACTAGCGGGAGGGCTTACGAGCAGTACTTC
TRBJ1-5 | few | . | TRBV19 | CASSIQTVQPQHF | TGTGCCAGTAGTATTCAGACGGTTCAGCCCCAGCATTTT
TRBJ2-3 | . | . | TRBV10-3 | CASSESADLTDTQYF | TGTGCCAGCAGTGAGTCGGCGGACCTTACAGATACGCAGTATTTT
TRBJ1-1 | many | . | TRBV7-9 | CASSPGGVPEAFF | TGTGCCAGCAGCCCCGGTGGTGTGCCTGAAGCTTTCTTT
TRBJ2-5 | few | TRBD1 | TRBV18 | CASSLGQGRGETQYF | TGTGCCAGCTCACTGGGACAGGGGAGAGGAGAGACCCAGTACTTC
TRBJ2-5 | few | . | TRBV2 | CASSKTIQETQYF | TGTGCCAGCAGTAAGACTATCCAAGAGACCCAGTACTTC
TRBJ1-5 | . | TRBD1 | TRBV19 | CASSIATGPVWDQPQHF | TGTGCCAGTAGTATCGCGACAGGGCCCGTTTGGGATCAGCCCCAGCATTTT
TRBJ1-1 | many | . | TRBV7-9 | CASSLGAVGPEAFF | TGTGCCAGCAGCTTGGGTGCCGTCGGCCCTGAAGCTTTCTTT
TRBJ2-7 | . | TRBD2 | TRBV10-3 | CAIRDGTSLYEQYF | TGTGCCATCAGAGACGGGACTAGTCTCTACGAGCAGTACTTC
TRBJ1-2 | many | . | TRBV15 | CATSRDLGVTANYGYTF | TGTGCCACCAGCAGAGATCTTGGGGTTACGGCTAACTATGGCTACACCTTC
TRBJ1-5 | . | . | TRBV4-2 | CASSQEGGQSYQPQHF | TGTGCCAGCAGCCAAGAAGGGGGGCAGTCGTATCAGCCCCAGCATTTT
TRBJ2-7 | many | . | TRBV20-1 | CSASLDRSYEQYF | TGCAGTGCTAGCCTCGATAGGTCCTACGAGCAGTACTTC
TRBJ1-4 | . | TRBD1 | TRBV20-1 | CSAWDRGESEKLFF | TGCAGTGCTTGGGACAGGGGTGAATCCGAAAAACTGTTTTTT
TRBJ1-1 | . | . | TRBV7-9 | CASSYRSNTEAFF | TGTGCCAGCAGTTACAGGTCGAACACTGAAGCTTTCTTT
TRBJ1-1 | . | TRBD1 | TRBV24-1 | CATRPRDRATEAFF | TGTGCCACCAGACCCCGGGACAGGGCCACTGAAGCTTTCTTT
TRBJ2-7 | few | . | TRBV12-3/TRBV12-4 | CASSFLGDNYEQYF | TGTGCCAGCAGTTTTTTAGGGGACAATTACGAGCAGTACTTC
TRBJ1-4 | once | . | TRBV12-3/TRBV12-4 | CASSPLQGPHEKLFF | TGTGCCAGCAGTCCACTGCAGGGTCCCCATGAAAAACTGTTTTTT
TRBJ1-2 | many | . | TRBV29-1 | CSVDEAGADGYTF | TGCAGCGTTGATGAGGCGGGGGCGGACGGCTACACCTTC
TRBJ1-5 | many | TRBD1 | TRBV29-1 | CSVTTGASGQPQHF | TGCAGCGTTACCACAGGGGCGTCGGGTCAGCCCCAGCATTTT
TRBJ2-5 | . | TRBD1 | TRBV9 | CASSIRTGEETQYF | TGTGCCAGCAGCATCAGGACAGGGGAAGAGACCCAGTACTTC
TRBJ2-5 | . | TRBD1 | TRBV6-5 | CASRDRGRVETQYF | TGTGCCAGCAGGGACAGGGGGCGCGTGGAGACCCAGTACTTC
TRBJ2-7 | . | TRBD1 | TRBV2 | CASSEGTGDDEQYF | TGTGCCAGCAGTGAGGGGACAGGGGACGACGAGCAGTACTTC
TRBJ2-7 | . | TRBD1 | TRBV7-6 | CASGVEDRPYEQYF | TGTGCCAGCGGCGTAGAGGACAGGCCCTACGAGCAGTACTTC
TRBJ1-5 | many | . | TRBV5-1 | CASSLGQGSLPQHF | TGCGCCAGCAGCTTGGGGCAGGGGAGTTTACCCCAGCATTTT
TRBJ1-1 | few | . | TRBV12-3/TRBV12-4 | CASTLGAKNTEAFF | TGTGCCAGCACCCTTGGGGCTAAGAACACTGAAGCTTTCTTT
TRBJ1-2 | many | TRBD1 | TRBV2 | CASQGRTGDGYTF | TGTGCCAGCCAAGGACGGACAGGGGATGGCTACACCTTC
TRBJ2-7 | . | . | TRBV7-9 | CASSLEQAPYEQYF | TGTGCCAGCAGCTTAGAGCAGGCCCCCTACGAGCAGTACTTC